This T cell receptor (beta chain) was sequenced for a study of shared clonotypes between healthy human individuals. Overall study findings and caveats: It was observed that 4% to 6% of naive CD4 clonotypes were shared across several donors.

Only in-frame clones appear in the TCRdb table, and some are missing; sequencing was by immunoSEQ multiplex PCR. The table lists over a million clones, around 98.5% of them singletons, with around 0.33% in the top ten. Points on this clone: The antigen remains unidentified.

The clonotype comes from a man aged 25 to 40 in good health. Specimen: naive CD4+ T cells sorted from blood. Regarding subset: CD45RA+ positively selected.

For the CDR3, the DNA is TGTGCCAGCAGTTTACTAGGGGGCTTTAGTCAGCCCCAGCATTTT. This translates into CASSLLGGFSQPQHF. V and J are TRBV28 and TRBJ1-5; 7 bases line up with TRBD1. Trimming cost V 2 bases and J 6 bases; bases outside gene matches: 7. Germline V gene lookup returns CDR1 MDHEN and CDR2 SYDVKM. CDR3 size: 15 residues.